The 15 T cell receptor beta chains below were found in one sample sequenced in a study of blood T cell repertoires in COVID-19. Sequencing was performed with immunoSEQ multiplex PCR; in TCRdb, only in-frame clones are kept and a portion is missing. Among approximately 120,000 clones listed, approximately 82% were seen once. The sample consisted of peripheral blood. The receptor set was obtained from a woman aged 80 or over with active or convalescent COVID-19.

This chain links TRBV9 with TRBJ2-7; TRBD1 is a possible D gene (6 bases). Germline values: CDR1 SGDLS, CDR2 YYNGEE. The CDR3 has 15 residues. The V end lost 3 bases, the J end lost 0 bases, and 13 bases lay between the germline ends. The chain's CDR3 is CASSEADRPSYEQYF. The DNA for the CDR3 is TGTGCCAGCAGCGAGGCCGACAGGCCCTCCTACGAGCAGTACTTC.

The chain couples TRBV6-5 to TRBJ1-2; D call uncertain. The germline V gene has CDR1 MNHEY and CDR2 SVGAGI. The germline V and J ends were trimmed by 6 bases and 8 bases, with 16 bases remaining between them. The CDR3 runs 13 residues. The CDR3 here is CASSPRDVTGYTF. The CDR3 nucleotides read TGTGCCAGCAGCCCCCGAGATGTCACGGGCTACACCTTC.

This clone was recorded once. J is TRBJ1-4 and V is TRBV3-1 (or the pseudogene TRBV3-2), with TRBD1 matching over 9 bases. The CDR3 is 15 amino acids. The junction had 7 bases not matched to a gene; V was cut back by 3 bases and J by 8 bases. Germline assignment: CDR1 LGHDT and CDR2 YNNKEL (reference sequence). CDR3 sequence: CASSHSGQGREKLFF. CDR3 nucleotide sequence: TGTGCCAGCAGCCATTCCGGACAGGGGCGGGAAAAACTGTTTTTT.

The V and J genes are TRBV5-1 and TRBJ2-2; the D is unclear. The CDR3 runs to 16 residues. Between the trimmed V and J ends, which lost 0 bases and 0 bases, there was a span of 9 bases. CDR1 and CDR2 from the germline V gene are SGHRS and YFSETQ. The DNA of the CDR3 is TGCGCCAGCAGCTTGGCCCAATACACGAACACCGGGGAGCTGTTTTTT. This sequence encodes CASSLAQYTNTGELFF.

The V call is TRBV19, the J call TRBJ1-3; no definite D call. This CDR3 is 14 amino acids long. CDR1 LNHDA and CDR2 SQIVND come from the germline V gene (reference sequence). The germline V and J ends were trimmed by 5 bases and 0 bases, with 8 bases remaining between them. CDR3 nucleotide sequence: TGTGCCAGTAGTTCAAGAGCCTCTGGAAACACCATATATTTT. It yields the protein CASSSRASGNTIYF.

The V and J genes are TRBV6-1 and TRBJ2-1, with TRBD2 matching 10 bases. In germline, CDR1 is MNHNS, CDR2 SASEGT. The V and J ends lost 2 bases and 4 bases, in that order; junction bases with no gene match: 5. The CDR3 runs to 16 residues. CDR3 sequence: CASSERRTSGYNEQFF. The CDR3, as DNA: TGTGCCAGCAGTGAACGTCGGACTAGCGGTTACAATGAGCAGTTCTTC.

The rearrangement joins TRBV5-5 to TRBJ1-1; D call uncertain. V was trimmed by 6 bases and J by 5 bases, leaving 20 bases between them. CDR1 SGHKS and CDR2 YYEKEE come from the germline V gene (reference sequence). The CDR3 runs to 15 residues. The CDR3 loop is CASTDQLRVGTEAFF. For the CDR3, the DNA is TGTGCCAGCACCGACCAGCTCCGAGTCGGGACTGAAGCTTTCTTT. The variable domain in full, completed from reference TRBV5-5 and TRBJ1-1, reads DAGVTQSPTHLIKTRGQQVTLRCSPISGHKSVSWYQQVLGQGPQFIFQYYEKEERGRGNFPDRFSARQFPNYSSELNVNALLLGDSALYLCASTDQLRVGTEAFFGQGTRLTVV.

The chain employs TRBV6-1 and TRBJ2-7, with 16 nucleotides matching TRBD2. CDR1 is MNHNS, CDR2 SASEGT, per germline. The CDR3 is 21 residues long. V shed 2 bases, J shed 4 bases, and the junction held 17 bases outside the gene matches. The CDR3 reads CASSERIPGLAGGRSTYEQYF. DNA of the CDR3: TGTGCCAGCAGTGAAAGAATTCCGGGACTAGCGGGAGGGCGTTCCACTTACGAGCAGTACTTC.

This chain uses TRBV28 with TRBJ2-2; the match to TRBD2 covers 11 bases. The CDR3 sequence is 16 residues long. The V and J ends lost 5 bases and 5 bases, in that order; junction bases with no gene match: 7. The germline CDR1 and CDR2 sequences are MDHEN and SYDVKM. CDR3 sequence: CASSLRLAGRTGELFF. CDR3 coding DNA: TGTGCCAGCAGTCTCCGACTAGCGGGACGAACCGGGGAGCTGTTTTTT.

This clone was detected a few times. The chain links TRBV18 to TRBJ1-1, with D uncertain. This CDR3 comprises 12 residues. The germline V gene has CDR1 KGHSH and CDR2 LQKENI. The germline V and J ends were trimmed by 5 bases and 5 bases, with 9 bases remaining between them. CDR3 residues: CASSTERTEAFF. In DNA, the CDR3 is TGTGCCAGCTCAACCGAGAGGACTGAAGCTTTCTTT.

CDR3 in amino acids: CSARTGGIEKLFF. The DNA for the CDR3 is TGCAGCGCCAGGACAGGGGGTATTGAAAAACTGTTTTTT. The rearrangement uses TRBV29-1 and TRBJ1-4, with 10 bases lining up with TRBD1. Germline V lookup: CDR1 SQVTM, CDR2 ANQGSEA. Unmatched junction bases numbered 6, after V lost 7 bases and J lost 7 bases. This CDR3 has 13 amino acids.

The rearrangement uses TRBV5-1 and TRBJ2-7; D is uncertain. Germline loops: CDR1 SGHRS, CDR2 YFSETQ. V lost 0 bases to trimming and J lost 2 bases, with 12 bases between them. The CDR3 spans 15 residues. CDR3 coding DNA: TGCGCCAGCAGCTTGGATCCAGGCAATGCCTACGAGCAGTACTTC. This codes for CASSLDPGNAYEQYF.

Notes on this clone: The same CDR3 arises from other DNA sequences in this sample as well. V gene TRBV7-9 combines with J gene TRBJ2-3; weak D call: TRBD2 (6 bases). Trimming removed 2 bases from V and 0 bases from J, with 12 bases in between. Germline lookup yields CDR1 SEHNR and CDR2 FQNEAQ (reference sequence). This CDR3 has 16 amino acids. For the CDR3, the DNA is TGTGCCAGCAGCTTATCACGCGGGACTAGCACAGATACGCAGTATTTT. It codes for CASSLSRGTSTDTQYF.

The chain employs TRBV6-5 and TRBJ1-1; D not resolved. Germline V CDR1 and CDR2: MNHEY, SVGAGI. The V gene lost 7 bases and the J gene lost 5 bases, with 14 bases spanning the gap. The CDR3 spans 13 residues. CDR3 sequence (DNA): TGTGCCAGCATGGAAGGCGGCTGGACTGAAGCTTTCTTT. Translating it yields CASMEGGWTEAFF.

The gene calls are TRBV5-1 and TRBJ2-7; 9 positions match TRBD1. V shed 2 bases, J shed 3 bases, and the junction held 6 bases outside the gene matches. From germline, CDR1 is SGHRS and CDR2 YFSETQ. The CDR3 extends over 15 amino acids. The CDR3 DNA reads as TGCGCCAGCAGCTTAAGCCCGGGACAGGGCTACGAGCAGTACTTC. This gives the protein CASSLSPGQGYEQYF.